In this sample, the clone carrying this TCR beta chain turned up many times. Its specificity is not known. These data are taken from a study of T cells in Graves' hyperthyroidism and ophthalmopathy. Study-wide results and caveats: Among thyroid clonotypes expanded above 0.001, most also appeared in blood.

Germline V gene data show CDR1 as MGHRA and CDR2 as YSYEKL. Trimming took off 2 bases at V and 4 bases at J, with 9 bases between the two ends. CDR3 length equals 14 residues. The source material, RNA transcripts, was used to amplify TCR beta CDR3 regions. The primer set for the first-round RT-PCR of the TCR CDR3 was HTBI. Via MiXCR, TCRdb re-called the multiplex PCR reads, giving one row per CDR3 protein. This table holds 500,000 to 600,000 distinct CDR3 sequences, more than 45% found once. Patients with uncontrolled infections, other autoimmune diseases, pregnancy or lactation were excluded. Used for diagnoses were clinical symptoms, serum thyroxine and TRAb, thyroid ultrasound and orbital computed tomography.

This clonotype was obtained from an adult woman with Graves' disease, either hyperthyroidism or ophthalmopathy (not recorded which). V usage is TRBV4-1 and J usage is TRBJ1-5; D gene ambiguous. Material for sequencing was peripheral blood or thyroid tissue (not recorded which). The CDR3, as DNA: TGCGCCAGCAGCCAATATGGAAAAAATCAGCCCCAGCATTTT. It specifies CASSQYGKNQPQHF.